The subject of this entry is one T cell receptor (beta chain). From germline, CDR1 is MDHEN and CDR2 SYDVKM. The CDR3 runs 19 residues. The J segment lost 4 bases and the V segment lost 5 bases, leaving 10 bases of the junction unmatched. The data originate from a study of T-cell reconstitution after alpha-beta-depleted transplantation in children. The library targeted TCRbeta and was prepared with unique molecular identifiers. TCRdb re-called the PCR reads with MiXCR, one entry per CDR3 protein. The sample has just under 350,000 distinct CDR3 sequences; about a sixth are singletons. The receptor comes from a male patient aged 2-15 years who had a stem cell transplant for acute lymphoblastic leukemia, so the T cells may come from the graft donor. Specimen: PBMCs, mostly from graft donor cells, collected 360 days after TCRalphabeta/CD19-depleted stem cell transplant. This sequence joins TRBV28 and TRBJ2-2, with 16 bases identical to TRBD2. The CDR3 spells CASSDSGTSGRAGTGELFF. CDR3 coding DNA: TGTGCCAGCAGTGACTCCGGGACTAGCGGGAGGGCGGGCACCGGGGAGCTGTTTTTT.